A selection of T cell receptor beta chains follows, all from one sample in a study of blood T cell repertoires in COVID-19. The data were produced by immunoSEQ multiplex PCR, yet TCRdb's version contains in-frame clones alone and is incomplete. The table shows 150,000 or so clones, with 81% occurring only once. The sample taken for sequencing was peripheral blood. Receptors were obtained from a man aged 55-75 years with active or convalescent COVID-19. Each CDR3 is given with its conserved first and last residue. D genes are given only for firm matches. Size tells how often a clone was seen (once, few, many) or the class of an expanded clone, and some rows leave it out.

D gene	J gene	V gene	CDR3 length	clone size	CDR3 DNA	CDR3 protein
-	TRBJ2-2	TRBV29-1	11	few	TGCAGCGTTACCGGGGCCGGGGAGCTGTTTTTT	CSVTGAGELFF
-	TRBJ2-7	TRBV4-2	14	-	TGTGCCAGCAGCCAAGAAGTGATAACGAGGGAGCAGTACTTC	CASSQEVITREQYF
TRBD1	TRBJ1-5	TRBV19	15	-	TGTGCCAGTAGTATTCAGACAGGGGGAGGACAGCCCCAGCATTTT	CASSIQTGGGQPQHF
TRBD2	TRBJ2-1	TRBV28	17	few	TGTGCCAGCAGTTTCCTAGCGGGGCCAAGCTCCTACAATGAGCAGTTCTTC	CASSFLAGPSSYNEQFF
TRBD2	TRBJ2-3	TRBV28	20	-	TGTGCCAGCAGTTCACATATTGGCTCTAGCGGGAGGACTAGCACAGATACGCAGTATTTT	CASSSHIGSSGRTSTDTQYF
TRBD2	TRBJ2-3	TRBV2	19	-	TGTGCCAGCAGTTTACGGCTAGCGGGGGGGGTCGCGGGCACAGATACGCAGTATTTT	CASSLRLAGGVAGTDTQYF
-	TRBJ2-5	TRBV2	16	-	TGTGCCAGCAGTGAGTTAGCGGAAGGTCTTTGGGAGACCCAGTACTTC	CASSELAEGLWETQYF
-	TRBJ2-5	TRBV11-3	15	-	TGTGCCAGCAGCTTAGCGGGGAGTGGAAAAGAGACCCAGTACTTC	CASSLAGSGKETQYF
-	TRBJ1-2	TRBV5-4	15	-	TGTGCCAGCAGCTTGTTTCTCCCGGGAAACTATGGCTACACCTTC	CASSLFLPGNYGYTF
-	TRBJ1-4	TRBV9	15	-	TGTGCCAGCAGCTATGGACTGGGGACTAATGAAAAACTGTTTTTT	CASSYGLGTNEKLFF
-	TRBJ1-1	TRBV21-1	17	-	TGTGCCAGCAGCACCCGGGACAATTGGGAGGGGAACACTGAAGCTTTCTTT	CASSTRDNWEGNTEAFF
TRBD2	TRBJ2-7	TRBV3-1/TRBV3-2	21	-	TGTGCCAGCAGCCCGAGTTGGGGGGTAGCGGGGGCTCCCCGATCAAACTACGAGCAGTACTTC	CASSPSWGVAGAPRSNYEQYF
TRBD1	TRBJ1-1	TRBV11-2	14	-	TGTGCCAGCAGCTTTAGGACAGGCAGGCCTGAAGCTTTCTTT	CASSFRTGRPEAFF
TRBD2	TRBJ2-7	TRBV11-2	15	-	TGTGCCAGCAGCTTAGAGGCGGGAGTTACCTACGAGCAGTACTTC	CASSLEAGVTYEQYF
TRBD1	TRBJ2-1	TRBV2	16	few	TGTGCCAGCAGCCCCCCCCGGGACAGTGCCCACAATGAGCAGTTCTTC	CASSPPRDSAHNEQFF
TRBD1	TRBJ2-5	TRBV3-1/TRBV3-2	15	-	TGTGCCAGCAGCCATTCCGGGACAGGGGTAGAGACCCAGTACTTC	CASSHSGTGVETQYF
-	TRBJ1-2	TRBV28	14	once	TGTGCCAGCAGTTTAATAGGACACGACTATGGCTACACCTTC	CASSLIGHDYGYTF
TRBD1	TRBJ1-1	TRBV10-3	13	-	TGTGCCACCAAACAGGGGGGGGGCACTGAAGCTTTCTTT	CATKQGGGTEAFF